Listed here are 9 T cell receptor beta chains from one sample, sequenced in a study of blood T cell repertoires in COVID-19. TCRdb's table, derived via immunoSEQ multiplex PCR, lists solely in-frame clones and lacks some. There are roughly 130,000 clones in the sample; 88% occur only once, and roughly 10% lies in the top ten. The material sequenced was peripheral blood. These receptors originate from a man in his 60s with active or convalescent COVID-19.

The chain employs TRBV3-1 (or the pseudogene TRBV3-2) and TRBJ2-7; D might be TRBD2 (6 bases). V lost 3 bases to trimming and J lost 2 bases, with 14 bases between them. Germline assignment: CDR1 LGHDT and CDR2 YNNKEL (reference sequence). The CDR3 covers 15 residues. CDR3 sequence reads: CASSQADGGAYEQYF. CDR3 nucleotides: TGTGCCAGCAGCCAGGCCGACGGAGGGGCCTACGAGCAGTACTTC.

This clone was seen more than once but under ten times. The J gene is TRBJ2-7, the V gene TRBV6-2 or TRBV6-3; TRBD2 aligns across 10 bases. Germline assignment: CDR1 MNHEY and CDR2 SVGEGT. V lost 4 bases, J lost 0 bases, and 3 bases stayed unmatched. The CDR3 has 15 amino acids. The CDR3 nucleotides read TGTGCCAGCAGTTCTCGGACTAGCGGCTCCTACGAGCAGTACTTC. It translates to CASSSRTSGSYEQYF.

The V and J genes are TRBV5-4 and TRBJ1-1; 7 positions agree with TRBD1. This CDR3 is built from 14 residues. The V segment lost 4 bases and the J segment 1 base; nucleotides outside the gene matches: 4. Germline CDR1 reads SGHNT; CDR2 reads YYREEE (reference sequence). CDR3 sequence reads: CASSLTGSNTEAFF. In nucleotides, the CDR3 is TGTGCCAGCAGCCTGACAGGGTCGAACACTGAAGCTTTCTTT.

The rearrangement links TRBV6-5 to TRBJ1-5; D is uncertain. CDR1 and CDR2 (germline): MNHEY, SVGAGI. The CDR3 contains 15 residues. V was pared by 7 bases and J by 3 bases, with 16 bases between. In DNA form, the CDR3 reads TGTGCCAGCACCCCCCGGAGGGATGTCAATCAGCCCCAGCATTTT. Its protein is CASTPRRDVNQPQHF.

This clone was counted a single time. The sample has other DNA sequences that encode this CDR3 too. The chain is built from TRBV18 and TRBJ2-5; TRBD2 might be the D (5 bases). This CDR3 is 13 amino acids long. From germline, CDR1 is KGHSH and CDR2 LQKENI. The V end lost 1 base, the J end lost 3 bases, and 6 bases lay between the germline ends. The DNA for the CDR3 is TGTGCCAGCTCACCACTCGGGGAAGAGACCCAGTACTTC. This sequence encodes CASSPLGEETQYF.

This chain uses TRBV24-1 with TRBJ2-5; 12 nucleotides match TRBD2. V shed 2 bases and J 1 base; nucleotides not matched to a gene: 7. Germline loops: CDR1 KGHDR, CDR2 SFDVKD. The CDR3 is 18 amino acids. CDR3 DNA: TGTGCCACCAGTGATTGGCTAGCGGGAGGGCCTGGCCAAGAGACCCAGTACTTC. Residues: CATSDWLAGGPGQETQYF.

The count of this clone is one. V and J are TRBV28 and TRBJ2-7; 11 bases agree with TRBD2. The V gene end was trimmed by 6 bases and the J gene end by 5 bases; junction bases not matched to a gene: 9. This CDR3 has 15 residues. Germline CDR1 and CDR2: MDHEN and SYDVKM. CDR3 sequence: CASRGSGRAVNEQYF. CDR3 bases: TGTGCCAGCAGGGGTAGCGGGAGGGCCGTCAACGAGCAGTACTTC. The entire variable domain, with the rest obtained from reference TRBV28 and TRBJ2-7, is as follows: DVKVTQSSRYLVKRTGEKVFLECVQDMDHENMFWYRQDPGLGLRLIYFSYDVKMKEKGDIPEGYSVSREKKERFSLILESASTNQTSMYLCASRGSGRAVNEQYFGPGTRLTVT.

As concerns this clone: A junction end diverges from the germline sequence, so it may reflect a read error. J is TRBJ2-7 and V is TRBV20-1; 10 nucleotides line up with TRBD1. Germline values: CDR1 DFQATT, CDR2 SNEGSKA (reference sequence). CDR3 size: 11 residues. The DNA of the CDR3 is TGCAGTGCTCCCCGACAGGGGGCTATATATTTC. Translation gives CSAPRQGAIYF.

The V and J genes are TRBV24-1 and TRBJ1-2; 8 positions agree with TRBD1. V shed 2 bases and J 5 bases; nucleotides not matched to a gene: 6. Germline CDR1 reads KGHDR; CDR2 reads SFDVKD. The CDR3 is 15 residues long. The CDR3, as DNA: TGTGCCACCAGTGATTCCGGGACAGGAATTTATGGCTACACCTTC. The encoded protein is CATSDSGTGIYGYTF.